Listed below are T cell receptor beta chains from one sample, sequenced in a study of blood T cell repertoires in COVID-19. Here immunoSEQ multiplex PCR was the method, and the copy in TCRdb shows in-frame clones only, minus some. This sample carries over 120,000 clones, about 87% of them seen once, and the ten largest clones take about 1.7%. Sequences were obtained from peripheral blood. The receptors derive from a woman in her fifties or sixties with acute or convalescent COVID-19. CDR3s include the opening cysteine and the closing phenylalanine or tryptophan. Fields, in order: CDR3 length, clone size, V gene, D gene, J gene, CDR3 DNA, CDR3 protein. A D gene is named only where the DNA matches it firmly. Only part of the rows carry a size: once, few, many, or a class if the clone is expanded.

>15|-|TRBV7-2|-|TRBJ2-7
TGTGCCAGCAGCTTAGGGGGTCGGGGGTTCGTCGAGCAGTACTTC
CASSLGGRGFVEQYF
>14|once|TRBV7-9|-|TRBJ2-7
TGTGCCAGCAGTCCCCACGGGGGAGCCTACGAGCAGTACTTC
CASSPHGGAYEQYF
>16|-|TRBV5-1|-|TRBJ1-6
TGCGCCAGCAGCCAGAATGCCGGGACAAGGGGTTCACCCCTCCACTTT
CASSQNAGTRGSPLHF
>13|-|TRBV5-5|TRBD2|TRBJ2-3
TGTGCCAGCAACGGGCTAGCGGGGAATACGCAGTATTTT
CASNGLAGNTQYF
>16|-|TRBV2|-|TRBJ2-5
TGTGCCAGCAGTGAGCCGGGCACTAGGTACCAAGGGACCCAGTACTTC
CASSEPGTRYQGTQYF
>16|-|TRBV7-9|TRBD1|TRBJ1-3
TGTGCCAGCAGCGACCGCGGGACAGCAAAAGGAAACACCATATATTTT
CASSDRGTAKGNTIYF
>16|-|TRBV10-3|-|TRBJ2-6
TGTGCCATCAGTGAGTCGGCATTTACCGGGGCCAACGTCCTGACTTTC
CAISESAFTGANVLTF
>15|-|TRBV6-1|TRBD1|TRBJ1-5
TGTGCCAGCAGTGAAGGACAGGGTCGGAATCAGCCCCAGCATTTT
CASSEGQGRNQPQHF
>16|-|TRBV3-1/TRBV3-2|TRBD1|TRBJ1-5
TGTGCCAGCAGCCAAGCCGGGACAGGGGGAAATCAGCCCCAGCATTTT
CASSQAGTGGNQPQHF
>15|-|TRBV15|TRBD2|TRBJ2-1
TGTGCCACCAGCAGAGGGCTAGCGGGAGTGGATGAGCAGTTCTTC
CATSRGLAGVDEQFF
>16|-|TRBV18|TRBD1|TRBJ1-2
TGTGCCAGCTCACCAGGACAGGGGCCTACTAACTATGGCTACACCTTC
CASSPGQGPTNYGYTF
>14|-|TRBV6-5|-|TRBJ1-1
TGTGCCAGCAGTTACGCGGAGATGAACACTGAAGCTTTCTTT
CASSYAEMNTEAFF
>17|-|TRBV19|TRBD1|TRBJ1-3
TGTGCCAGTAGTGATTTTCCGGGACAGGGATCTGGAAACACCATATATTTT
CASSDFPGQGSGNTIYF
>14|-|TRBV6-5|-|TRBJ1-4
TGTGCCAGCAGTTATGGCAGAAAGAATGAAAAACTGTTTTTT
CASSYGRKNEKLFF
>17|-|TRBV19|-|TRBJ1-5
TGTGCCAGTAGTATAGAGGCCTCGGCCGGAGGTATTCAGCCCCAGCATTTT
CASSIEASAGGIQPQHF
>15|-|TRBV10-3|-|TRBJ2-7
TGTGCCATCAGCCAGGGGGGACAGTCTTCCTACGAGCAGTACTTC
CAISQGGQSSYEQYF
>15|-|TRBV6-6|-|TRBJ1-5
TGTGCCAGCAGCTCCCATCAACCGGGCAATCAGCCCCAGCATTTT
CASSSHQPGNQPQHF
>16|-|TRBV5-1|TRBD2|TRBJ2-5
TGCGCCAGCAGCTTGTCAGCGGGAGGGCCATTGGAGACCCAGTACTTC
CASSLSAGGPLETQYF
>16|few|TRBV5-5|-|TRBJ1-5
TGTGCCAGCAGCTTAACTACAGGGATGAGCAATCAGCCCCAGCATTTT
CASSLTTGMSNQPQHF
>14|-|TRBV4-1|-|TRBJ1-6
TGCGCCAGCAGCCAACCCGCGTATAATTCACCCCTCCACTTT
CASSQPAYNSPLHF
>13|-|TRBV19|-|TRBJ2-5
TGTGCCAGTAGCTGGGGCCTCGTGGAGACCCAGTACTTC
CASSWGLVETQYF
>14|-|TRBV18|-|TRBJ1-6
TGTGCCAGCTCACCCGGACAGATTAATTCACCCCTCCACTTT
CASSPGQINSPLHF
>13|-|TRBV19|TRBD2|TRBJ2-3
TGTGCCAGTAGTGAACTAGCGGGAGGTCCGGAGGGTTTT
CASSELAGGPEGF
>16|-|TRBV5-1|TRBD1|TRBJ2-2
TGCGCCAGCAGCCCCTCGGACAGGGATGGCACCGGGGAGCTGTTTTTT
CASSPSDRDGTGELFF
>13|few|TRBV5-5|-|TRBJ1-1
TGTGCCAGCAGCTTCAGACGGAGTACTGAAGCTTTCTTT
CASSFRRSTEAFF
>14|-|TRBV10-1|TRBD1|TRBJ2-3
TGCGCCAGCGCCCGGGACAGGGGAACAGATACGCAGTATTTT
CASARDRGTDTQYF
>19|-|TRBV27|TRBD2|TRBJ2-1
TGTGCCAGCTCAGGGCTCGGGACTAGCGGGAGGGCCCATTACAATGAGCAGTTCTTC
CASSGLGTSGRAHYNEQFF
>15|-|TRBV7-3|-|TRBJ1-6
TGTGCCAGCAGCTTACAGGGCGCCGGGAATTCACCCCTCCACTTT
CASSLQGAGNSPLHF
>17|-|TRBV5-1|TRBD2|TRBJ2-1
TGCGCCAGCAGCTCCCGTCCCACTAGCGGGAGGGTCTATGAGCAGTTCTTC
CASSSRPTSGRVYEQFF